The sequence of this TCR beta chain was determined in a study of prognosis after radiotherapy for stage I lung cancer. Study details: Stage I lung tumors that were newly diagnosed and primary were found in around 15 patients, while about 5 patients had oligometastatic NSCLC after surgical resection of the primary tumor. Tumor type comprised squamous cell carcinoma in about 7 patients and adenocarcinoma in approximately twelve.

CDR3 of TCR beta was amplified from genomic DNA via a two-round multiplex PCR. Primers (each specific to one TRBV or TRBJ gene) were used in first-round PCR. Universal primers drove the second round of PCR amplification. TCRdb re-derived calls from the multiplex PCR reads in MiXCR, one entry per CDR3 protein. This table holds roughly 32,000 distinct CDR3 sequences, roughly two fifths found once. This clonotype was observed at least ten times. The receptor was isolated from a donor over 45 with non-small cell lung cancer. The sample in question was PBMCs, obtained before or after stereotactic body radiation therapy (not recorded which).

CDR3 sequence reads: CASSLWTGGNNEQFF. CDR3 nucleotide sequence: TGTGCCAGCAGTCTGTGGACAGGGGGTAACAATGAGCAGTTCTTC. The J gene is TRBJ2-1, the V gene TRBV27; 10 positions match TRBD1. Germline V lookup: CDR1 MNHEY, CDR2 SMNVEV (reference sequence). CDR3 length equals 15 residues. The J segment lost 5 bases and the V segment lost 5 bases, leaving 6 bases of the junction unmatched.